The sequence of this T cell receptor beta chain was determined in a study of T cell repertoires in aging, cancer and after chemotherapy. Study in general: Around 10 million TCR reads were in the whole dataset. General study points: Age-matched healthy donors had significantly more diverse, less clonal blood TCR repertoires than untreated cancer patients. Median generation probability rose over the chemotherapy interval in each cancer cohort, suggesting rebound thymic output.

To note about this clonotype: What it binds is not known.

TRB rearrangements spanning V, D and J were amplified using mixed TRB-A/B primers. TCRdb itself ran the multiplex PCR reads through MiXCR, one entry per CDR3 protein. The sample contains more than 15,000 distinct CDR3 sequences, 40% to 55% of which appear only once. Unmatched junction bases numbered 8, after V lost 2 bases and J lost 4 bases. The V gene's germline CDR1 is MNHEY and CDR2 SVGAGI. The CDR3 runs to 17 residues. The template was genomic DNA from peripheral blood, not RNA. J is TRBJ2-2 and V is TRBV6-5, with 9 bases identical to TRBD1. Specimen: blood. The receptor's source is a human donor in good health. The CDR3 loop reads CASSYQGQGSGTGELFF. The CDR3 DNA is TGTGCCAGCAGTTACCAGGGACAGGGATCGGGCACCGGGGAGCTGTTTTTT.